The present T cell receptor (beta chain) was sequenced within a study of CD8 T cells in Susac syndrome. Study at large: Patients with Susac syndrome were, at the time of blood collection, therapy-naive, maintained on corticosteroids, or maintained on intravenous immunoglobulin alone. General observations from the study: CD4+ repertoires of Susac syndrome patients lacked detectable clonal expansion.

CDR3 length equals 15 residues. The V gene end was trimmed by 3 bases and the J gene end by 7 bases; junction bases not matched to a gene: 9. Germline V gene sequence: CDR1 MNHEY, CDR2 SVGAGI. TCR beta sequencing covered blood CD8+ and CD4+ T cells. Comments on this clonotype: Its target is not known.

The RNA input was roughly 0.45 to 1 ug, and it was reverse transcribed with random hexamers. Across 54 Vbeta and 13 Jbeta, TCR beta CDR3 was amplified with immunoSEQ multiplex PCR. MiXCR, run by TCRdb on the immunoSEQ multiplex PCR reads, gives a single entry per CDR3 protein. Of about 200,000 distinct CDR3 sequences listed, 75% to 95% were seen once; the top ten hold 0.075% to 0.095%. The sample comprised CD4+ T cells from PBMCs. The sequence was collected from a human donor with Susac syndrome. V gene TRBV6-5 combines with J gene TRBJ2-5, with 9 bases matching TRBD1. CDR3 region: CASSYGTGFSGTQYF. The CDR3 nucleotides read TGTGCCAGCAGTTATGGGACAGGGTTTAGCGGGACCCAGTACTTC.